These T cell receptor beta chains were read from a single sample in a study of OX40 agonist ivuxolimab in advanced cancers. The data were produced by immunoSEQ multiplex PCR, yet TCRdb's version contains in-frame clones alone and is incomplete. The sample records nearly 110,000 clones, less than 95% being singletons. Sequenced here: CD4+ or CD8+ T cells sorted from blood, sampled in a trial of the OX40 agonist ivuxolimab. The source is an adult with an advanced solid tumor such as melanoma, head and neck, liver or kidney cancer. Each CDR3 is given with its conserved first and last residue. The order of the fields is CDR3 DNA, CDR3 protein, J gene, D gene, V gene, clone size. D genes are given only for firm matches. The listing skips clone size in some rows; elsewhere it reads once, few, many or a size class.

CDR3nt: TGTGCCAGTAGTATAACTAGCGGGGGTACCTACGAGCAGTACTTC
CDR3aa: CASSITSGGTYEQYF
j_gene: TRBJ2-7
d_gene: TRBD2
v_gene: TRBV19
abundance: NA

CDR3nt: TGTGCCAGCTCACCACCTATTGGGGGAGACTATGGCTACACCTTC
CDR3aa: CASSPPIGGDYGYTF
j_gene: TRBJ1-2
d_gene: NA
v_gene: TRBV18
abundance: NA

CDR3nt: TGTGCCAGCAGCCCTCGGACGCGGGACAGGGGAAGGCACGAGCAGTACTTC
CDR3aa: CASSPRTRDRGRHEQYF
j_gene: TRBJ2-7
d_gene: TRBD1
v_gene: TRBV7-9
abundance: once

CDR3nt: TGTGCCAGCAGCCAAGATAATCGTCTGGGCGGGGAGCTGTTTTTT
CDR3aa: CASSQDNRLGGELFF
j_gene: TRBJ2-2
d_gene: NA
v_gene: TRBV14
abundance: NA

CDR3nt: TGCGCCAGCAGCTTGGCGGGCCGATTTTCCCCTCGCTACACCTTC
CDR3aa: CASSLAGRFSPRYTF
j_gene: TRBJ1-2
d_gene: NA
v_gene: TRBV5-1
abundance: NA

CDR3nt: TGCAGCGTTTCCGGGACCTCTGGGGCCAACGTCCTGACTTTC
CDR3aa: CSVSGTSGANVLTF
j_gene: TRBJ2-6
d_gene: NA
v_gene: TRBV29-1
abundance: NA

CDR3nt: TGTGCCAGCACCAACGGGGGCAGGGGGTACACTGAAGCTTTCTTT
CDR3aa: CASTNGGRGYTEAFF
j_gene: TRBJ1-1
d_gene: TRBD1
v_gene: TRBV28
abundance: NA

CDR3nt: TGTGCCAGCAGACGAGAGGAGGGTACGCAGTATTTT
CDR3aa: CASRREEGTQYF
j_gene: TRBJ2-3
d_gene: NA
v_gene: TRBV2
abundance: NA

CDR3nt: TGTGCCAGCAGCCCCGGGACGGTGAACACTGAAGCTTTCTTT
CDR3aa: CASSPGTVNTEAFF
j_gene: TRBJ1-1
d_gene: NA
v_gene: TRBV6-5
abundance: once

CDR3nt: TGTGCCAGTAGTGCCTCCGGGACGCAGCTTCTCCCCCTCCACTTT
CDR3aa: CASSASGTQLLPLHF
j_gene: TRBJ1-6
d_gene: NA
v_gene: TRBV19
abundance: NA

CDR3nt: TGTGCCAGCAGCTTGGTAGGGGCTAGCGGGGGATTTGAGCAGTTCTTC
CDR3aa: CASSLVGASGGFEQFF
j_gene: TRBJ2-1
d_gene: TRBD2
v_gene: TRBV5-4
abundance: NA

CDR3nt: TGCGCCAGCAGCTTGGTTCACAACACTGAAGCTTTCTTT
CDR3aa: CASSLVHNTEAFF
j_gene: TRBJ1-1
d_gene: NA
v_gene: TRBV5-1
abundance: NA

CDR3nt: TGCGCCAGCAGCGGAACTAGCGGGGCCTATGGAGAGACCCAGTACTTC
CDR3aa: CASSGTSGAYGETQYF
j_gene: TRBJ2-5
d_gene: TRBD2
v_gene: TRBV5-1
abundance: NA

CDR3nt: TGTGCCAGCACCACGGACAGGGGGAGGACTGAAGCTTTCTTT
CDR3aa: CASTTDRGRTEAFF
j_gene: TRBJ1-1
d_gene: NA
v_gene: TRBV21-1
abundance: NA

CDR3nt: TGCAGCGTGACAGCGGACCGAGCTAACTATGGCTACACCTTC
CDR3aa: CSVTADRANYGYTF
j_gene: TRBJ1-2
d_gene: NA
v_gene: TRBV29-1
abundance: NA

CDR3nt: TGTGCCAGCAGTTTAAAGGGAAACACTGAAGCTTTCTTT
CDR3aa: CASSLKGNTEAFF
j_gene: TRBJ1-1
d_gene: NA
v_gene: TRBV28
abundance: NA

CDR3nt: TGTGCCAGCAGCCAAGTCGCCGGGACAGGGGTTTACAATGAGCAGTTCTTC
CDR3aa: CASSQVAGTGVYNEQFF
j_gene: TRBJ2-1
d_gene: TRBD1
v_gene: TRBV4-2
abundance: NA

CDR3nt: TGTGCCAGCAGTTCCGGCCTGGGAAGAGAGACCCAGTACTTC
CDR3aa: CASSSGLGRETQYF
j_gene: TRBJ2-5
d_gene: NA
v_gene: TRBV28
abundance: NA

CDR3nt: TGTGCCAGCAGTGAAGGGGATAGAAGTCGGCAAGAGACCCAGTACTTC
CDR3aa: CASSEGDRSRQETQYF
j_gene: TRBJ2-5
d_gene: NA
v_gene: TRBV6-1
abundance: NA

CDR3nt: TGTGCCAGCAGACTCAACTCCGGGACAGGTTCCTACGAGCAGTACTTC
CDR3aa: CASRLNSGTGSYEQYF
j_gene: TRBJ2-7
d_gene: TRBD1
v_gene: TRBV28
abundance: NA

CDR3nt: TGTGCCAGCAGTTCCCTCGGGGGCGCGGAAGCTTTCTTT
CDR3aa: CASSSLGGAEAFF
j_gene: TRBJ1-1
d_gene: NA
v_gene: TRBV6-5
abundance: NA

CDR3nt: TGTGCTAGTGGAAAAAGGGGGGCCATGAACACTGAAGCTTTCTTT
CDR3aa: CASGKRGAMNTEAFF
j_gene: TRBJ1-1
d_gene: NA
v_gene: TRBV12-5
abundance: NA

CDR3nt: TGTGCCAGCAGTCGAAATCAGCCCCAGCATTTT
CDR3aa: CASSRNQPQHF
j_gene: TRBJ1-5
d_gene: NA
v_gene: TRBV28
abundance: NA

CDR3nt: TGTGCCAGCAGCTTAGAACCCCCGGGCGGGGCTTTGGCCAAAAACATTCAGTACTTC
CDR3aa: CASSLEPPGGALAKNIQYF
j_gene: TRBJ2-4
d_gene: NA
v_gene: TRBV7-2
abundance: once

CDR3nt: TGTGCCAGCAGTTCGACTGAGGCCAGGGGGCGAAATGGCTACACCTTC
CDR3aa: CASSSTEARGRNGYTF
j_gene: TRBJ1-2
d_gene: TRBD1
v_gene: TRBV6-5
abundance: NA

CDR3nt: TGTGCCAACGGACGGGATTCACCCCTCCACTTT
CDR3aa: CANGRDSPLHF
j_gene: TRBJ1-6
d_gene: NA
v_gene: TRBV27
abundance: NA

CDR3nt: TGCAGCGTGATTCTTACCGCGGCCAACCGCCCAGGCACTGAAGCTTTCTTT
CDR3aa: CSVILTAANRPGTEAFF
j_gene: TRBJ1-1
d_gene: NA
v_gene: TRBV29-1
abundance: once

CDR3nt: TGTGCCAGCAGCTTATCCCGGAACCGAGGCCTTGGCTCCGAGCAGTACTTC
CDR3aa: CASSLSRNRGLGSEQYF
j_gene: TRBJ2-7
d_gene: NA
v_gene: TRBV7-2
abundance: NA

CDR3nt: TGTGCCAGCATGGGAGGCAGGGGGGCCTCCTACGAGCAGTACTTC
CDR3aa: CASMGGRGASYEQYF
j_gene: TRBJ2-7
d_gene: NA
v_gene: TRBV2
abundance: NA

CDR3nt: TGTGCCAGCAGCTTGGCCGTACAGGGAATTATGCCCTACGAGCAGTACTTC
CDR3aa: CASSLAVQGIMPYEQYF
j_gene: TRBJ2-7
d_gene: NA
v_gene: TRBV5-4
abundance: once

CDR3nt: TGTGCCAGCAGTGAACAGGGGGGGGCCTATCAGCCCCAGCATTTT
CDR3aa: CASSEQGGAYQPQHF
j_gene: TRBJ1-5
d_gene: TRBD1
v_gene: TRBV6-1
abundance: few

CDR3nt: TGCAGCGTTACCGCCGGGACAGGGGGTTTAACTGAAGCTTTCTTT
CDR3aa: CSVTAGTGGLTEAFF
j_gene: TRBJ1-1
d_gene: TRBD1
v_gene: TRBV29-1
abundance: once

CDR3nt: TGTGCCAGCAGCGTAGGTGTACTAGAGACAGATACGCAGTATTTT
CDR3aa: CASSVGVLETDTQYF
j_gene: TRBJ2-3
d_gene: NA
v_gene: TRBV9
abundance: NA

CDR3nt: TGTGCCAGCACCCACGGGCCCCAAAACTCACCCCTCCACTTT
CDR3aa: CASTHGPQNSPLHF
j_gene: TRBJ1-6
d_gene: NA
v_gene: TRBV19
abundance: NA

CDR3nt: TGTGCCAGCAGCTTAGTCGGCAGGGTGGGATCACCCCTCCACTTT
CDR3aa: CASSLVGRVGSPLHF
j_gene: TRBJ1-6
d_gene: NA
v_gene: TRBV7-9
abundance: NA

CDR3nt: TGCGCCAGCAGCCTCTCGACAGGGATCTACGAGCAGTACTTC
CDR3aa: CASSLSTGIYEQYF
j_gene: TRBJ2-7
d_gene: TRBD1
v_gene: TRBV5-1
abundance: NA

CDR3nt: TGTGCCAGCTCACCGGGCGCAACTAATGAAAAACTGTTTTTT
CDR3aa: CASSPGATNEKLFF
j_gene: TRBJ1-4
d_gene: NA
v_gene: TRBV18
abundance: NA

CDR3nt: TGCGCCAGCAGCCAACTGACAGGGGCAGACTATGGCTACACCTTC
CDR3aa: CASSQLTGADYGYTF
j_gene: TRBJ1-2
d_gene: TRBD1
v_gene: TRBV4-3
abundance: once

CDR3nt: TGTGCCAGCAGTGAATACGGGACCACTAATGAAAAACTGTTTTTT
CDR3aa: CASSEYGTTNEKLFF
j_gene: TRBJ1-4
d_gene: NA
v_gene: TRBV6-1
abundance: NA

CDR3nt: TGTGCCAGCAGCCCGGGACAGGGGCGAGAGACCCAGTACTTC
CDR3aa: CASSPGQGRETQYF
j_gene: TRBJ2-5
d_gene: TRBD1
v_gene: TRBV7-9
abundance: NA

CDR3nt: TGCGCCAGCAGCCTTTCCGGACAGAGCGCCCCTACGAAGCAGTACTTC
CDR3aa: CASSLSGQSAPTKQYF
j_gene: TRBJ2-7
d_gene: NA
v_gene: TRBV5-1
abundance: NA

CDR3nt: TGTGCCAGCCACTTAGCGGGGGGGCTCTACAATGAGCAGTTCTTC
CDR3aa: CASHLAGGLYNEQFF
j_gene: TRBJ2-1
d_gene: TRBD2
v_gene: TRBV28
abundance: NA

CDR3nt: TGTGCCAGCTCACCTTCCCCCGGGACCAAGGAGACCCAGTACTTC
CDR3aa: CASSPSPGTKETQYF
j_gene: TRBJ2-5
d_gene: NA
v_gene: TRBV18
abundance: NA

CDR3nt: TGTGCCAGCACCTATGAGGGGCCACTGAATTCACCCCTCCACTTT
CDR3aa: CASTYEGPLNSPLHF
j_gene: TRBJ1-6
d_gene: NA
v_gene: TRBV28
abundance: NA

CDR3nt: TGTGCCAGCTCACCACAGGGGTCCTACGAGCAGTACTTC
CDR3aa: CASSPQGSYEQYF
j_gene: TRBJ2-7
d_gene: NA
v_gene: TRBV18
abundance: NA

CDR3nt: TGCGCCAGCAGCTTATCGGACAGGGAGGACCTTGGTGAAAAACTGTTTTTT
CDR3aa: CASSLSDREDLGEKLFF
j_gene: TRBJ1-4
d_gene: TRBD1
v_gene: TRBV5-1
abundance: NA

CDR3nt: TGTGCCAGCAGTTTACGTGGTGTCAGTCGTAACTATGGCTACACCTTC
CDR3aa: CASSLRGVSRNYGYTF
j_gene: TRBJ1-2
d_gene: NA
v_gene: TRBV27
abundance: NA

CDR3nt: TGTGCCAGCCACAGGATATCAGATACGCAGTATTTT
CDR3aa: CASHRISDTQYF
j_gene: TRBJ2-3
d_gene: NA
v_gene: TRBV6-6
abundance: NA

CDR3nt: TGTGCCTGGAGTGGCTCGGGGGTAGAGACCCAGTACTTC
CDR3aa: CAWSGSGVETQYF
j_gene: TRBJ2-5
d_gene: NA
v_gene: TRBV30
abundance: once

CDR3nt: TGTGCCAGCAGTACTCACAGGAACATGAACACTGAAGCTTTCTTT
CDR3aa: CASSTHRNMNTEAFF
j_gene: TRBJ1-1
d_gene: NA
v_gene: TRBV6-6
abundance: NA

CDR3nt: TGTGCCATCAGTGGGGGAGCGGGGGGTAGTAATACGCAGTATTTT
CDR3aa: CAISGGAGGSNTQYF
j_gene: TRBJ2-3
d_gene: TRBD2
v_gene: TRBV10-3
abundance: NA

CDR3nt: TGTGCCAGCAGCTTGGGCCAGCAGGACTACGAGCAGTACTTC
CDR3aa: CASSLGQQDYEQYF
j_gene: TRBJ2-7
d_gene: NA
v_gene: TRBV5-4
abundance: NA

CDR3nt: TGCGCCAGCACGCACGGGAACTATGGCTACACCTTC
CDR3aa: CASTHGNYGYTF
j_gene: TRBJ1-2
d_gene: NA
v_gene: TRBV5-1
abundance: NA

CDR3nt: TGTGCCAGCAGTTTATATCAGCCCCAGCATTTT
CDR3aa: CASSLYQPQHF
j_gene: TRBJ1-5
d_gene: NA
v_gene: TRBV28
abundance: few